This TCR beta chain came from a study of blood T cell repertoires in COVID-19 (dated by TCRdb to about 2020). The study in broad terms: Samples covering the acute and convalescent phases of COVID-19 were provided by collaborators in the United States, Italy and Spain. The samples were drawn from two sources: the first 160 participants of the ongoing ImmuneRACE study, and over 1,000 subjects contributed by 6 global collaborators. The repertoires were made available in a free public database intended to serve as a resource for research on the immune response to SARS-CoV-2. The prospective study material was composed of cDNA or gDNA derived from T cells, B-cell-depleted T cells, or PBMCs. The sample metadata nearly always contained a de-identified subject ID, COVID-19 status, age in years and sex. The dataset comprised deeply sampled blood TCRbeta repertoires from subjects exposed to, actively infected with, or recovered from COVID-19. Where available, HLA class I and class II types were taken from metadata supplied by the sample provider and were not determined by assay-based typing.

General study outcomes and caveats: How much clinical and demographic metadata was included differed by source and by participant, and the metadata was provided uncurated.

The germline V and J ends show losses of 5 bases and 2 bases respectively, and no gene match explains 10 bases of the junction. Looking up the germline V gene yields CDR1 SGHVS and CDR2 FQNEAQ. The CDR3 runs 16 residues from the cysteine to the phenylalanine. Only the CDR3 DNA stays, 48 bases, in frame from base 1. TCRbeta CDR3 regions were amplified from genomic DNA by means of the immunoSEQ Assay, a bias-controlled multiplex PCR. The paper's processing steps were these. The number of nucleated cells in each sample was estimated from the amplification of reference gene primers within the assay. To quantify the absolute abundance of each unique TCRbeta CDR3 rearrangement, sequence reads were collapsed and filtered. For each sample, productive Simpson clonality was calculated as the square root of Simpson's diversity index over productive rearrangements. Held by TCRdb, this immuneACCESS table contains in-frame sequences only and omits some clones. Under half of the omission traces to an unresolved V gene where checked; the cause of the rest is unknown. The DNA gave D and trimming, while V, J and clone size come from that table. For this sample there are around 110,000 clones; roughly four fifths appear just once. The ten largest clones take up 4.5% of the sample.

Each collaborating institution followed its own protocols to collect whole blood in K2EDTA tubes. For TCRbeta analysis, collaborators shipped samples in one of three forms: frozen whole blood, isolated PBMCs, or DNA extracted from either of those sample types. This clone has a handful of counts. This receptor's antigen is unknown. There are no base qualities to consult, and no much larger clone falls within one base. The receptor was derived from a woman between 65 and 79 years old with acute or convalescent COVID-19. Sequencing input: peripheral blood. The V and J genes are TRBV7-8 and TRBJ2-3; TRBD2 aligns with 7 central bases. The DNA sequence is given as TGTGCCAGCAGCCCAAGGAGGCTAGCGGCCACAGATACGCAGTATTTT. Translated, this gives CASSPRRLAATDTQYF. Supplemented by the reference TRBV7-8 and TRBJ2-3 proteins around the CDR3, the complete variable domain is GAGVSQSPRYKVAKRGQDVALRCDPISGHVSLFWYQQALGQGPEFLTYFQNEAQLDKSGLPSDRFFAERPEGSVSTLKIQRTQQEDSAVYLCASSPRRLAATDTQYFGPGTRLTVL.